These T cell receptor beta chains were read from a single sample in a study of T cell responses to AZD1222 COVID-19 vaccine. The table came from immunoSEQ multiplex PCR; TCRdb's copy has only in-frame clones and leaves some out. The data contain some 86,000 clones, 88% of them singletons. Here the sequenced sample was peripheral blood, taken 28 days after the second AZD1222 dose. These TCRs come from an adult who received the AZD1222 COVID-19 vaccine. The CDR3 runs from the conserved cysteine through the conserved F or W. D genes are given only for firm matches. Clone size appears in some rows only: once, few, many, or a class for an expanded clone.

V gene	clone size	J gene	D gene	CDR3 DNA	CDR3 protein
TRBV4-2	-	TRBJ2-5	-	TGTGCCAGCAGCCAAGTAGCGCGCGGCGGAACCCAGTACTTC	CASSQVARGGTQYF
TRBV7-9	-	TRBJ1-2	TRBD1	TGTGCCAGCAGCTCCCAGGGGGGAAACTATGGCTACACCTTC	CASSSQGGNYGYTF
TRBV6-5	-	TRBJ1-1	TRBD1	TGTGCCAGCAGCCGGACAGGGGGCGCGAGCACTGAAGCTTTCTTT	CASSRTGGASTEAFF
TRBV7-8	once	TRBJ1-2	-	TGTGCCAGCAGCTATGACAGACCCTATGGCTACACCTTC	CASSYDRPYGYTF
TRBV19	once	TRBJ2-7	-	TGTGCCAGTAGTATCAACTATTCCGACTACGAGCAGTACTTC	CASSINYSDYEQYF
TRBV6-1	-	TRBJ2-1	-	TGTGCCAGCAGTGAACGAAGGCTTCCCCCAGCTGAGCAGTTCTTC	CASSERRLPPAEQFF
TRBV6-6	-	TRBJ1-1	TRBD1	TGTGCCAGCAGTTACTCGAGCCAGGGGGCGACTGAAGCTTTCTTT	CASSYSSQGATEAFF
TRBV30	-	TRBJ2-3	TRBD2	TGTGCCTGGAGCCTGGGACTAGCGGGAGTTCAAGATACGCAGTATTTT	CAWSLGLAGVQDTQYF
TRBV6-6	-	TRBJ2-3	TRBD2	TGTGCCAGCAGACGACGAAGGACTAGCGGGAGGCCGAGCACAGATACGCAGTATTTT	CASRRRRTSGRPSTDTQYF
TRBV18	-	TRBJ2-1	-	TGTGCCAGCTCACTTACCTCAGGTTACAATGAGCAGTTCTTC	CASSLTSGYNEQFF
TRBV6-4	few	TRBJ1-1	-	TGTGCCAGCAGTGAATCGACAGATCTTACTGAAGCTTTCTTT	CASSESTDLTEAFF
TRBV25-1	-	TRBJ2-7	-	TGTGCCAGCAGTGAACCATTTAGCTACGAGCAGTACTTC	CASSEPFSYEQYF
TRBV9	-	TRBJ2-1	TRBD1	TGTGCCAGCAGCGCGGGCCCCGCACAGGGGTCAGTCTTC	CASSAGPAQGSVF
TRBV27	-	TRBJ2-3	-	TGTGCCAGCAGTTTAGCAGGGGTAGATACGCAGTATTTT	CASSLAGVDTQYF
TRBV6-5	few	TRBJ1-5	-	TGTGCCACCAACATAATAAACGGGCAGCCCCAGCATTTT	CATNIINGQPQHF
TRBV27	-	TRBJ2-3	-	TGTGCCAGCAGTTTTGTCGGTGGGAATACGCAGTATTTT	CASSFVGGNTQYF
TRBV19	-	TRBJ2-2	-	TGTGCCAGTAGTACCAGACGGGGTGCCGGGGAGCTGTTTTTT	CASSTRRGAGELFF
TRBV6-2/TRBV6-3	-	TRBJ2-7	TRBD2	TGTGCCAGCAGTTACCGGAGGACTAGCGGGAATTTCTGGGAGCAGTACTTC	CASSYRRTSGNFWEQYF
TRBV4-1	-	TRBJ2-3	-	TGCGCCAGCAGCCAAGAGGTAGCGCGGACGGATACGCAGTATTTT	CASSQEVARTDTQYF
TRBV6-5	-	TRBJ2-7	-	TGTGCCAGCAGTCCTAAAAGCGGTCCCTCCTACGAGCAGTACTTC	CASSPKSGPSYEQYF
TRBV12-3/TRBV12-4	-	TRBJ2-6	-	TGTGCCAGCAGTTTAGAATTTACCAACGTCCTGACTTTC	CASSLEFTNVLTF
TRBV7-9	once	TRBJ1-1	TRBD1	TGTGCCAGCAGGCCACAGGGGGCCCTCTCTGAAGCTTTCTTT	CASRPQGALSEAFF
TRBV9	-	TRBJ2-6	TRBD1	TGTGCCAGCAGCTTGGGACAGATACTGGGGGCCAACGTCCTGACTTTC	CASSLGQILGANVLTF
TRBV10-1	-	TRBJ2-5	-	TGCGCCAGCGCGGGACAACGCACAGGGACCCAGTACTTC	CASAGQRTGTQYF
TRBV5-6	-	TRBJ1-1	-	TGTGCCAGCAGCTTGGGGGGGAATACTGAAGCTTTCTTT	CASSLGGNTEAFF
TRBV18	-	TRBJ1-5	-	TGTGCCAGCTCACCACGGGCAGAACGCCAGCCCCAGCATTTT	CASSPRAERQPQHF
TRBV6-2/TRBV6-3	-	TRBJ1-5	-	TGTGCCAGCAGCCACAGCTCCAGGAGTGGCAATCAGCCCCAGCATTTT	CASSHSSRSGNQPQHF
TRBV7-6	-	TRBJ2-2	-	TGTGCCAGCAGCTTATCGATCCAAACCCCCGTGGGGATCGGGCGGTACACCGGGGAGCTGTTTTTT	CASSLSIQTPVGIGRYTGELFF
TRBV5-5	-	TRBJ2-1	TRBD2	TGTGCCAGCACCCTAGCGGGAGGTATTTACAATGAGCAGTTCTTC	CASTLAGGIYNEQFF